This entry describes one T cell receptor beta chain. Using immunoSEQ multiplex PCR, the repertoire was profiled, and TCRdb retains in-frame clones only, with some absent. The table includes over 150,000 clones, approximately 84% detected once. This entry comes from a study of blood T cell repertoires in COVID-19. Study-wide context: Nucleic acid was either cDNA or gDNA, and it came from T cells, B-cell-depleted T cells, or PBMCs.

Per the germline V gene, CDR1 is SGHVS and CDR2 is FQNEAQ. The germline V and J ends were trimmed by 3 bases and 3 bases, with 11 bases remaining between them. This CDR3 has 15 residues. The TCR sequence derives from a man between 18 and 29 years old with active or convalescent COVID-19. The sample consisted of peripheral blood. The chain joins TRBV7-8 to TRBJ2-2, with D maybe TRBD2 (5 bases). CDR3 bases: TGTGCCAGCAGCTTTACTAGTGTCCACACCGGGGAGCTGTTTTTT. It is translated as CASSFTSVHTGELFF.